This record covers a single T cell receptor (beta chain). Its target is unknown. PCR amplification relied on 60 Vbeta primers (plus 13 Jbeta primers). Produced via immunoSEQ multiplex PCR; TCRdb's table is partial and in-frame only. Here the sample spans approximately 170,000 clones, roughly four fifths being singletons. J lost 10 bases, V lost 5 bases, and 9 bases had no gene match. This CDR3 region has 12 residues. Germline lookup yields CDR1 SQVTM and CDR2 ANQGSEA. The entry originates in a study of cytomegalovirus exposure and HLA in healthy donors. Study findings and constraints: Near-uniform donor sequencing depth was presumed by presence/absence analyses. There were several of the most significant clusters that appeared linked to common viral pathogens in a later analysis. In an earlier analysis, most TCR beta V segments were productive about 87% or about 30% of the time.

Sequences were obtained from PBMCs. The V and J genes are TRBV29-1 and TRBJ1-2, with 8 bases fitting TRBD1. The sequence was collected from a middle-aged man in good health and CMV-seropositive. The CDR3 nucleotides read TGCAGCGTTCCCGGGACAGGAGAGTCCTACACCTTC. Amino acid sequence: CSVPGTGESYTF.